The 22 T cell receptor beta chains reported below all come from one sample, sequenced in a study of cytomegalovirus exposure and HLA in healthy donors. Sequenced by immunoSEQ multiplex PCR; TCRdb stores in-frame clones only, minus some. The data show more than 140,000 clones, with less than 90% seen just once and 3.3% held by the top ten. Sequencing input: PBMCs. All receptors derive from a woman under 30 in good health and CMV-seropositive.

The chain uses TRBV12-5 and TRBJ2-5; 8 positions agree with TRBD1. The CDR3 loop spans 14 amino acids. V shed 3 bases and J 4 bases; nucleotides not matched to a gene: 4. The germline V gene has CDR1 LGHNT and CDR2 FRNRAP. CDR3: CASGFGQGRETQYF. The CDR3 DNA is TGTGCTAGTGGTTTTGGACAGGGCCGAGAGACCCAGTACTTC.

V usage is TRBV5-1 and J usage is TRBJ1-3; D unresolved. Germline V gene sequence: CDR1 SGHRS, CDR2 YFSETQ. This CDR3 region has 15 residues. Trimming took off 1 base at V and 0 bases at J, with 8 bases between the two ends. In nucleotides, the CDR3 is TGCGCCAGCAGCTTGACGGGGAACTCTGGAAACACCATATATTTT. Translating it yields CASSLTGNSGNTIYF.

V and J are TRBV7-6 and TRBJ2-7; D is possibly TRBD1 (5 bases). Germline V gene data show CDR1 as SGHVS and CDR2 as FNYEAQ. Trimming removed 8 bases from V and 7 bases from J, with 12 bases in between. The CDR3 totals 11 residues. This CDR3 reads CASGEGVEQYF. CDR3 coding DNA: TGTGCCAGCGGCGAAGGGGTAGAGCAGTACTTC.

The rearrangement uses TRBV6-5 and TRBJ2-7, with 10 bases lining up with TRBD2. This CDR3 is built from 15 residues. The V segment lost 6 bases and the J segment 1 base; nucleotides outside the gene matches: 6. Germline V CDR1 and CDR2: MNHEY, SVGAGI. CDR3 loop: CASSTSGNPSYEQYF. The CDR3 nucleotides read TGTGCCAGCAGCACTAGCGGGAACCCGTCCTACGAGCAGTACTTC.

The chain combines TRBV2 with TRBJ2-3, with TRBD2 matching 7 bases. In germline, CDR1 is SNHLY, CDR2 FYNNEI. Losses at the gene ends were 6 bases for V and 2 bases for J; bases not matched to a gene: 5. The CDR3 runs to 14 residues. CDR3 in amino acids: CASRERGTTDTQYF. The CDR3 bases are TGTGCCAGCAGGGAGCGGGGAACCACAGATACGCAGTATTTT.

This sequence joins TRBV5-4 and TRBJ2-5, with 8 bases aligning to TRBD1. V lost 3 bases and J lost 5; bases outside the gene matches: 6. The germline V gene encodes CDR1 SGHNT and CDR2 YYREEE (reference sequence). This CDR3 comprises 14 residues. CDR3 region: CASSSGQGGETQYF. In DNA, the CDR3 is TGTGCCAGCAGCTCCGGACAGGGCGGGGAGACCCAGTACTTC.

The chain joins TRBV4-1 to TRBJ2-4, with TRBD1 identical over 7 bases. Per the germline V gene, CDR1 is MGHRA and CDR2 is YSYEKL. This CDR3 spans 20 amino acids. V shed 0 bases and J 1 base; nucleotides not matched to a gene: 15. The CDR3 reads CASSQDPGQWRRVAKNIQYF. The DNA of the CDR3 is TGCGCCAGCAGCCAAGATCCGGGACAGTGGCGAAGGGTGGCCAAAAACATTCAGTACTTC.

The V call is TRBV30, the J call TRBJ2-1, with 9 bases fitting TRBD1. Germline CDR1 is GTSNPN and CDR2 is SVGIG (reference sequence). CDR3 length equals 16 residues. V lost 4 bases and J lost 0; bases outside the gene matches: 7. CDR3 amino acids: CAWNHGQGSSYNEQFF. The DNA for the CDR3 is TGTGCCTGGAACCACGGACAGGGGAGCTCCTACAATGAGCAGTTCTTC.

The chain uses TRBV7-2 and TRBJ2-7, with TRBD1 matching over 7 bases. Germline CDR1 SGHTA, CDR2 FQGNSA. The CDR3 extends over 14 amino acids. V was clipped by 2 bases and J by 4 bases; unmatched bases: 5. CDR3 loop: CASSLFGTEYEQYF. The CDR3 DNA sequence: TGTGCCAGCAGCTTATTTGGGACAGAGTACGAGCAGTACTTC.

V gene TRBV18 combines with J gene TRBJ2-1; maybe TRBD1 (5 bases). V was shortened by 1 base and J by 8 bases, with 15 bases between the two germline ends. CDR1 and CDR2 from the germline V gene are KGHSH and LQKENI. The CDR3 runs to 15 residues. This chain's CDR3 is CASSPRTPTIDEQFF. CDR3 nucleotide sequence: TGTGCCAGCTCACCACGGACACCTACCATCGATGAGCAGTTCTTC.

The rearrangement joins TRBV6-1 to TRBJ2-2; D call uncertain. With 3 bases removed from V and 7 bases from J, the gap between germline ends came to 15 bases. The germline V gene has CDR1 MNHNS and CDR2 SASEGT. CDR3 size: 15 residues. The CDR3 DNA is TGTGCCAGCAGTGAGGCCTCGCCCCCAGTCGGGGAGCTGTTTTTT. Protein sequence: CASSEASPPVGELFF.

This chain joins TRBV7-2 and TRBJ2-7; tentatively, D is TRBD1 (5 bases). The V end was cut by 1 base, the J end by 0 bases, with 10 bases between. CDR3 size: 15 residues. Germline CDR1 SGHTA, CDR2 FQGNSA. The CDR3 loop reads CASSLGGPSSYEQYF. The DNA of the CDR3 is TGTGCCAGCAGCTTAGGGGGCCCTTCCTCCTACGAGCAGTACTTC.

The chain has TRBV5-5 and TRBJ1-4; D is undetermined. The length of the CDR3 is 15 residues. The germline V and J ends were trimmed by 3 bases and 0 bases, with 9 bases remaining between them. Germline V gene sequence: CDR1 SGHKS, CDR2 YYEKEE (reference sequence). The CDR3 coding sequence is TGTGCCAGCAGCTCTGGGAGTACAACTAATGAAAAACTGTTTTTT. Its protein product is CASSSGSTTNEKLFF.

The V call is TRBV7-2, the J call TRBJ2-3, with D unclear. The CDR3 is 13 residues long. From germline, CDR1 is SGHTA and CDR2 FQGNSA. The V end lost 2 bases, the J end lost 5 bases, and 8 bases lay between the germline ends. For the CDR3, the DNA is TGTGCCAGCAGCTTACAGGTCAAAGATACGCAGTATTTT. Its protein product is CASSLQVKDTQYF.

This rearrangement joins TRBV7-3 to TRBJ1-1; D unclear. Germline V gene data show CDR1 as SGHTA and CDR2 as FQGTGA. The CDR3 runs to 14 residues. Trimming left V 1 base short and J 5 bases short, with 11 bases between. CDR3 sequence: CASSLNGPGTEAFF. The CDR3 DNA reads TGTGCCAGCAGCTTAAATGGTCCGGGGACTGAAGCTTTCTTT.

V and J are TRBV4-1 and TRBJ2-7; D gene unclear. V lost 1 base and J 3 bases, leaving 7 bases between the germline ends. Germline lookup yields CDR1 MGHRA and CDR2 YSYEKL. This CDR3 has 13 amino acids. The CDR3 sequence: CASSQGLDYEQYF. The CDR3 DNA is TGCGCCAGCAGCCAAGGGCTAGACTACGAGCAGTACTTC.

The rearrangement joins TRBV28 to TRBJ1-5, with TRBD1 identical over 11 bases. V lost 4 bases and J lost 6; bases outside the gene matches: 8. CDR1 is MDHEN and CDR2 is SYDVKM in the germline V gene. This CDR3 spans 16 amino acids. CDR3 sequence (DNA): TGTGCCAGCAGTTATAGGACAGGGGGCCTAGGTCAGCCCCAGCATTTT. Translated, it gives CASSYRTGGLGQPQHF.

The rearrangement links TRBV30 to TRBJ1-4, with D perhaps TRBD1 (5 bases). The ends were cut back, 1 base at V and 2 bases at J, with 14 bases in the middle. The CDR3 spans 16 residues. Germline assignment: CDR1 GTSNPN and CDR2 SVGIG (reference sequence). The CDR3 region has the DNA TGTGCCTGGAGTGGAGGGACTTCTGCTACTAATGAAAAACTGTTTTTT. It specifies CAWSGGTSATNEKLFF.

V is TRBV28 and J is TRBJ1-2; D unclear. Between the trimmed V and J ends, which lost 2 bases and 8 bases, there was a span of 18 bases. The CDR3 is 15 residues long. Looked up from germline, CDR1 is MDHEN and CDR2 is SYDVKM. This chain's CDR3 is CASSLMGPGRGGYTF. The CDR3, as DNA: TGTGCCAGCAGTTTAATGGGCCCGGGCCGAGGGGGCTACACCTTC.

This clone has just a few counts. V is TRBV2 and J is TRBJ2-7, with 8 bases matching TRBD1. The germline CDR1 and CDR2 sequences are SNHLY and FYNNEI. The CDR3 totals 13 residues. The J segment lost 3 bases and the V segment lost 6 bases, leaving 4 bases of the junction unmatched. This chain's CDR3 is CASRATGVYEQYF. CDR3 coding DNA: TGTGCCAGCAGAGCGACAGGGGTCTACGAGCAGTACTTC.

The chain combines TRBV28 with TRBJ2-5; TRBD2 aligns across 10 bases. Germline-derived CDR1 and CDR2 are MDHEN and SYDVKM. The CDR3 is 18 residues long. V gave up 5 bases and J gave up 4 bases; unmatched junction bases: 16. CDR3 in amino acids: CASSGPAGGPVGAETQYF. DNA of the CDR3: TGTGCCAGCAGTGGGCCAGCGGGAGGGCCGGTGGGGGCAGAGACCCAGTACTTC.

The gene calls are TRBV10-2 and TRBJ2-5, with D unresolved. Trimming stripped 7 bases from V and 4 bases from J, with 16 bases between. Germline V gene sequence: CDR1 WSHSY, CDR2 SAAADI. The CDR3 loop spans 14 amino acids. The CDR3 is CASTRARSIETQYF. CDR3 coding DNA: TGCGCCAGCACCCGAGCACGGTCTATAGAGACCCAGTACTTC.